The 17 T cell receptor beta chains given below trace back to one sample, sequenced in a study of blood T cells in healthy people across ages. The authors ran a second PCR of roughly 7 to 11 cycles using a sample-barcoded 5' primer and a J-beta primer mix. TCRdb processed the 5' RACE reads anew with MiXCR; each CDR3 protein has one entry. Of about 780,000 distinct CDR3 sequences listed, more than 35% were seen once; the top ten hold over 15%. Sequencing used blood. Receptors were obtained from a man older than 75 in good health.

This clonotype appeared many times. CDR3 DNA: TGCAGTGCTAGAGATCTGCTAGCGGGTAACACCGGGGAGCTGTTTTTT. Translating gives CSARDLLAGNTGELFF. The V gene is TRBV20-1, the J gene TRBJ2-2, with TRBD2 matching over 8 bases. The length of the CDR3 is 16 residues. Germline CDR1 is DFQATT and CDR2 is SNEGSKA (reference sequence). J lost 2 bases, V lost 0 bases, and 5 bases had no gene match.

The chain has TRBV28 and TRBJ2-7; a possible D gene is TRBD1 (5 bases). This CDR3 spans 14 amino acids. Germline V gene lookup returns CDR1 MDHEN and CDR2 SYDVKM. V was trimmed by 3 bases and J by 5 bases, leaving 14 bases between them. The CDR3 bases are TGTGCCAGCAGTTTGACAGAATTGGGGAACGAGCAGTACTTC. Its protein is CASSLTELGNEQYF.

As regards this clonotype: The junction does not match germline at one end; this may be a read error. The chain links TRBV6-1 to TRBJ2-1; TRBD2 aligns across 9 bases. The CDR3 loop spans 15 amino acids. Germline V gene sequence: CDR1 MNHNS, CDR2 SASEGT. CDR3 sequence (DNA): TGTGCCAGCAGGGAAGCGGGAGGATCCTACAATGAGCAGTTCTTC. This translates into CASREAGGSYNEQFF.

The genes are TRBV21-1 and TRBJ2-1; whether TRBD1, the table's D call, matches the DNA was not checked. Gene TRBJ2-7 matches the end of the DNA better, so the J call may be wrong. TRBV21-1 is noted as a pseudogene. There are 12 residues in the CDR3. The CDR3 DNA sequence: TGTGCCAGCGGTCCCCGGGTTAATGAGCAGTACTTC. It encodes CASGPRVNEQYF.

The chain couples TRBV7-2 to TRBJ1-5; D is unclear. The germline gives CDR1 SGHTA, CDR2 FQGNSA. Trimming stripped 0 bases from V and 2 bases from J, with 11 bases between. This CDR3 is built from 16 residues. In DNA, the CDR3 is TGTGCCAGCAGCTTAGCAACTTCCTGGGGCAATCAGCCCCAGCATTTT. Residues: CASSLATSWGNQPQHF. Full variable domain (rest looked up from reference TRBV7-2 and TRBJ1-5): GAGVSQSPSNKVTEKGKDVELRCDPISGHTALYWYRQSLGQGLEFLIYFQGNSAPDKSGLPSDRFSAERTGGSVSTLTIQRTQQEDSAVYLCASSLATSWGNQPQHFGDGTRLSIL.

V is TRBV6-1 and J is TRBJ2-5; TRBD2 matches at 7 bases. Germline CDR1 and CDR2: MNHNS and SASEGT. This CDR3 contains 17 residues. The V segment lost 5 bases and the J segment 5 bases; nucleotides outside the gene matches: 17. The CDR3 sequence is CASSPRTSVRNEETQYF. DNA of the CDR3: TGTGCCAGCAGTCCCCGCACTAGCGTCCGAAATGAGGAGACCCAGTACTTC.

In its sample, this clonotype was seen a few times. The chain carries TRBV13 and TRBJ2-5; D remains ambiguous. Germline assignment: CDR1 PRHDT and CDR2 FYEKMQ (reference sequence). CDR3 size: 12 residues. Between the trimmed V and J ends, which lost 8 bases and 1 base, there was a span of 8 bases. CDR3 nucleotide sequence: TGTGCCAGCGGCCAGGTCCAAGAGACCCAGTACTTC. This sequence encodes CASGQVQETQYF.

The V gene is TRBV13, the J gene TRBJ2-7, with D perhaps matching TRBD1 or TRBD2 (5 bases each). This CDR3 region has 14 residues. CDR1 and CDR2 from the germline V gene are PRHDT and FYEKMQ (reference sequence). Trimming took off 5 bases at V and 6 bases at J, with 17 bases between the two ends. The CDR3 reads CASSAGTLGPEQYF. The DNA for the CDR3 is TGTGCCAGCAGCGCCGGGACCTTGGGCCCCGAGCAGTACTTC.

CDR3 bases: TGTGCCATCAGTGAGTCGGACAGGGCGGGATCAGGTCAGCCCCAGCATTTT. This translates into CAISESDRAGSGQPQHF. The chain joins TRBV10-3 to TRBJ1-5, with TRBD1 matching 8 bases. The length of the CDR3 is 17 residues. Trimming took 0 bases from V and 6 from J; bases not matched to a gene: 10. In germline, CDR1 is ENHRY, CDR2 SYGVKD.

The CDR3 spells CASSFEGRDYGYTF. DNA of the CDR3: TGCGCCAGCAGCTTCGAGGGGAGGGACTATGGCTACACCTTC. V gene TRBV5-1 combines with J gene TRBJ1-2; weak D call: TRBD1 (5 bases). The CDR3 is 14 amino acids. Germline V lookup: CDR1 SGHRS, CDR2 YFSETQ. Trimming removed 2 bases at V and 3 bases at J, with 11 bases between.

This clonotype was counted once. The genes are TRBV28 and TRBJ2-7, with TRBD1 as a possible D gene (5 bases). This CDR3 spans 17 amino acids. V lost 4 bases and J 7 bases, leaving 26 bases between the germline ends. Per germline, CDR1 MDHEN and CDR2 SYDVKM. The CDR3 spells CASSSQTTLLPKGEQYF. For the CDR3, the DNA is TGTGCCAGCAGTTCTCAAACTACCCTATTACCTAAGGGGGAGCAGTACTTC. The variable domain in full, completed from reference TRBV28 and TRBJ2-7, reads DVKVTQSSRYLVKRTGEKVFLECVQDMDHENMFWYRQDPGLGLRLIYFSYDVKMKEKGDIPEGYSVSREKKERFSLILESASTNQTSMYLCASSSQTTLLPKGEQYFGPGTRLTVT.

The CDR3 protein is CTSSLGTSSNEQFF. The DNA for the CDR3 is TGTACCAGCAGCTTAGGGACTAGCAGCAATGAGCAGTTCTTC. The rearrangement joins TRBV7-2 to TRBJ2-1; 8 nucleotides line up with TRBD2. CDR3 length: 14 residues. The germline CDR1 and CDR2 sequences are SGHTA and FQGNSA. V dropped 1 base and J dropped 6; count of bases not matched to a gene: 2.

J is TRBJ2-1 and V is TRBV9, with D possibly being TRBD2 (7 bases). CDR3 length: 15 residues. Deletions cut 0 bases from V and 8 bases from J, with 15 bases between. Germline values: CDR1 SGDLS, CDR2 YYNGEE. CDR3 coding DNA: TGTGCCAGCAGCGTAGGCGGGAGAGAGGGGGATGAGCAGTTCTTC. Encoded protein: CASSVGGREGDEQFF.

V gene TRBV19 combines with J gene TRBJ2-5, with 8 bases that match TRBD1. Germline loops: CDR1 LNHDA, CDR2 SQIVND (reference sequence). With 7 bases clipped from V and 4 bases from J, the junction kept 8 bases outside the gene matches. CDR3 length: 14 residues. DNA for the CDR3: TGTGCCAGTACGACAGGGGAAGGGACAGAGACCCAGTACTTC. It codes for CASTTGEGTETQYF.

This clonotype was seen a handful of times. The chain couples TRBV29-1 to TRBJ2-5; 10 bases fit TRBD2. Germline CDR1 and CDR2: SQVTM and ANQGSEA. V shed 6 bases and J 11 bases; nucleotides not matched to a gene: 15. The CDR3 has 14 residues. The CDR3 sequence: CSVHTGTSALEQYF. The DNA for the CDR3 is TGCAGCGTCCATACCGGGACTAGCGCTCTTGAGCAGTACTTC.

In its sample, this clonotype was seen many times. The genes are TRBV20-1 and TRBJ1-2; TRBD1 matches at 7 bases. Germline V CDR1 and CDR2: DFQATT, SNEGSKA (reference sequence). V shed 6 bases and J 4 bases; nucleotides not matched to a gene: 8. The CDR3 loop spans 13 amino acids. CDR3 protein: CSATRGRSYGYTF. The CDR3 DNA reads TGCAGTGCCACGAGGGGGCGAAGCTATGGCTACACCTTC.

A few counts support this clonotype. The V call is TRBV12-3 or TRBV12-4, the J call TRBJ2-5; 8 bases align to TRBD2. This CDR3 has 15 amino acids. The V and J ends lost 3 bases and 2 bases, in that order; junction bases with no gene match: 5. CDR3: CASSLPGGVQETQYF. As DNA, the CDR3 is TGTGCCAGCAGTTTGCCGGGAGGGGTTCAAGAGACCCAGTACTTC.